Listed below are T cell receptor beta chains from one sample, sequenced in a study of T cells after yellow fever vaccination. TCRdb re-called the 5' RACE reads through MiXCR, storing one row per CDR3 protein. The profile shows a few hundred thousand distinct CDR3 sequences, roughly 8.7% of them singletons. The sequenced sample was PBMCs, obtained on the day of the first yellow fever vaccination. These receptors were taken from a man in his late teens or twenties who received the YFV17D yellow fever vaccine. Both conserved end residues are part of each CDR3. The D gene is left open where the match is weak.

>TRBV27|NA
CASSLTEYYEQYF
>TRBV6-1|TRBD2
CASSSLIAGGETQYF
>TRBV12-3/TRBV12-4|NA
CASSTQGRTEAFF
>TRBV11-2|NA
CASSSPTAGVGGYTF
>TRBV20-1|NA
CSARDQGGVGGNIQYF
>TRBV12-5|NA
CASGLPDRTKIF
>TRBV5-1|TRBD2
CASSRGLGNEQFF
>TRBV5-1|NA
CASSSLRINTGELFF
>TRBV4-1|TRBD2
CASSQLPGGQETQYF
>TRBV7-9|NA
CASARVGENIQYF
>TRBV20-1|NA
CSAYTGSEAKNIQYF
>TRBV6-2/TRBV6-3|TRBD1
CASSAPGQGSYGYTF
>TRBV2|NA
CASIKVYEQFF
>TRBV24-1|NA
CATSDFGGNGYTF
>TRBV7-2|NA
CASSLKGPGVEAFF
>TRBV27|NA
CASSFRESYGYTF
>TRBV3-1|TRBD2
CASSQPRRGSGEETQYF
>TRBV3-1|NA
CASSGGNREQYF
>TRBV11-2|NA
CASSVDIGTGELFF
>TRBV4-1|NA
CASSQDQVTVTFNSPLHF
>TRBV20-1|NA
CSARGFPGWGNAQYF
>TRBV7-2|TRBD1
CASSFPLTGAISYEQYF
>TRBV10-3|TRBD2
CAITLAGDTDTQYF
>TRBV4-1|NA
CASRFRQGFVTEAFF
>TRBV5-1|NA
CASIRDLLNTEAFF
>TRBV4-1|NA
CASSQEQGYSGNTIYF
>TRBV12-3/TRBV12-4|TRBD1
CASSPGTGASSPLHF
>TRBV7-2|TRBD1
CASSLGGTGHNQPQHF
>TRBV6-1|NA
CASSELAGIGGANVLTF
>TRBV9|NA
CASSVVTGSDTQYF
>TRBV7-2|NA
CASSPVWGSNQPQHF
>TRBV12-3/TRBV12-4|NA
CASSRGAANNSPLHF
>TRBV6-5|NA
CASSYSPTSSSDTQYF
>TRBV28|NA
CASSPGLFDSSEQFF
>TRBV7-8|NA
CASSHWVGELFF
>TRBV6-1|NA
CASRLDGSRVYTF
>TRBV4-1|NA
CASSQAQGAALGETQYF
>TRBV3-1|NA
CASSQAFAAGPPLSSYNSPLHF
>TRBV12-3/TRBV12-4|NA
CASRPGTEAENSPLHF
>TRBV10-3|TRBD1
CAISGADRGQETQYF
>TRBV19|NA
CASSYSLKDTQYF